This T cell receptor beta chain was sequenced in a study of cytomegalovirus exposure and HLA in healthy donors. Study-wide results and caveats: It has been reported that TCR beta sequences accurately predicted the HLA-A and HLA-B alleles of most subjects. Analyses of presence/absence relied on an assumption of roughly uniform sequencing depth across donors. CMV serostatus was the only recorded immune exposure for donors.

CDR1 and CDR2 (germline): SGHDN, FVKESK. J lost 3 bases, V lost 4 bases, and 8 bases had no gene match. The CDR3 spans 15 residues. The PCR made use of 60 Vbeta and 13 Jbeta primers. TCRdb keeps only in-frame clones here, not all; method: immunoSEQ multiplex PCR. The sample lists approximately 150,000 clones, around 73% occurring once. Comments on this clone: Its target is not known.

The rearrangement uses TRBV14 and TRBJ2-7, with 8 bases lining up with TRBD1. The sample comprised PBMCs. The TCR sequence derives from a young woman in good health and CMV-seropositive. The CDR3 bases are TGTGCCAGCAGCCGACCGGGGACAGGTGTCTACGAGCAGTACTTC. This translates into CASSRPGTGVYEQYF.